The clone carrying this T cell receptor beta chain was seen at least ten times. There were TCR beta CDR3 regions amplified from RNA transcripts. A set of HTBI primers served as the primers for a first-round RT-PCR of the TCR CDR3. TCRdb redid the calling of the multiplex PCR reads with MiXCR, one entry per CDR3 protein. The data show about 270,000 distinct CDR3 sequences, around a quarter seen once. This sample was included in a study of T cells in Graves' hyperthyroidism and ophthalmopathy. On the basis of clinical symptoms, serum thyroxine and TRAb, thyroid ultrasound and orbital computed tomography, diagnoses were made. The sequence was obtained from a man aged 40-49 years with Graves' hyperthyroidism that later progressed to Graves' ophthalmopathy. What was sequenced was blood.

CDR3 coding DNA: TGTGCCACCAGCAGAGGAATTTTTGGGGAAGTGTTCTTT. Amino acids: CATSRGIFGEVFF. The chain uses TRBV15 and TRBJ1-1; no clear D gene. Trimming removed 1 base from V and 14 bases from J, with 17 bases in between. Germline CDR1 reads LNHNV; CDR2 reads YYDKDF (reference sequence). This CDR3 region has 13 residues.